The rows below give T cell receptor beta chains drawn from one sample of a study of blood T cell repertoires in COVID-19. Profiled with immunoSEQ multiplex PCR; TCRdb holds only in-frame clones, not every one. The data contain 140,000 to 150,000 clones, over 80% of them singletons. Sample: PBMCs or T cells enriched from blood (not recorded which). The receptors derive from a man in his sixties who had recovered from COVID-19. Each CDR3 is given with its conserved first and last residue. A D gene is named only where the DNA matches it firmly. Where a row states a size, it is once, few, many or the class of an expanded clone; other rows omit it.

d_call j_call clone_size v_call cdr3_aa cdr3_nt
- TRBJ1-2 - TRBV6-1 CASSEASAGTYGYTF TGTGCCAGCAGTGAAGCGTCGGCAGGAACCTATGGCTACACCTTC
- TRBJ2-7 - TRBV4-1 CASSHPGGQQTYEQYF TGCGCCAGCAGCCACCCAGGGGGGCAACAGACCTACGAGCAGTACTTC
- TRBJ2-7 once TRBV25-1 CASSATASYEQYF TGTGCCAGCAGTGCGACAGCCTCCTACGAGCAGTACTTC
- TRBJ1-5 - TRBV5-4 CASSLQNSNQPQHF TGTGCCAGCAGCTTGCAGAATAGCAATCAGCCCCAGCATTTT
- TRBJ1-1 - TRBV20-1 CSARPGTEAFF TGCAGTGCTAGACCCGGCACTGAAGCTTTCTTT
- TRBJ1-6 - TRBV30 CAWTGDTSSPLHF TGTGCCTGGACCGGGGACACGAGTTCACCCCTCCACTTT
TRBD1 TRBJ1-2 - TRBV3-1/TRBV3-2 CASSHWDRVPNYGYTF TGTGCCAGCAGCCATTGGGACAGGGTACCCAACTATGGCTACACCTTC
- TRBJ2-5 - TRBV7-7 CASRPVIPGQETQYF TGTGCTAGCAGGCCGGTAATTCCGGGCCAAGAGACCCAGTACTTC
- TRBJ2-7 - TRBV24-1 CATSDRDAGEQYF TGTGCCACCAGTGATAGGGATGCGGGCGAGCAGTACTTC
- TRBJ2-5 - TRBV10-3 CATREAGLGETQYF TGTGCCACCAGGGAGGCGGGTTTAGGGGAGACCCAGTACTTC
- TRBJ1-1 - TRBV7-3 CASSPTGGGYTEAFF TGTGCCAGCAGCCCCACTGGGGGGGGGTACACTGAAGCTTTCTTT
- TRBJ1-2 - TRBV30 CAGRGAGYTF TGTGCCGGGAGGGGGGCCGGCTACACCTTC
- TRBJ2-3 - TRBV18 CASSPAGLDTQYF TGTGCCAGCTCACCGGCGGGTTTAGATACGCAGTATTTT
- TRBJ2-6 - TRBV19 CASSIVAGAPSGANVLTF TGTGCCAGTAGTATAGTGGCGGGGGCCCCCTCTGGGGCCAACGTCCTGACTTTC
TRBD2 TRBJ2-2 - TRBV18 CASSPSSSGNTGELFF TGTGCCAGCTCACCATCCTCTAGCGGGAACACCGGGGAGCTGTTTTTT
TRBD1 TRBJ1-4 - TRBV6-5 CASSRDRAEKLFF TGTGCCAGTAGCCGGGACAGGGCTGAAAAACTGTTTTTT
- TRBJ1-6 - TRBV30 CAWSDRDGSPLHF TGTGCCTGGAGTGACAGGGACGGTTCACCCCTCCACTTT
TRBD1 TRBJ1-1 - TRBV20-1 CSASLHRGGNTEAFF TGCAGTGCTAGTCTTCACAGGGGCGGGAACACTGAAGCTTTCTTT
- TRBJ1-4 - TRBV2 CASSEAFRYSTNEKLFF TGTGCCAGCAGTGAAGCCTTCCGGTACTCAACTAATGAAAAACTGTTTTTT
TRBD2 TRBJ2-1 - TRBV7-8 CASSRGLAGGPGEQFF TGTGCCAGCAGCCGGGGACTAGCGGGGGGGCCGGGTGAGCAGTTCTTC
- TRBJ1-3 - TRBV6-1 CASSDTGMGGNTIYF TGTGCCAGCAGTGATACGGGGATGGGGGGAAACACCATATATTTT
- TRBJ1-4 - TRBV28 CASSSVQGFNEKLFF TGTGCCAGCAGTTCCGTACAGGGCTTTAATGAAAAACTGTTTTTT